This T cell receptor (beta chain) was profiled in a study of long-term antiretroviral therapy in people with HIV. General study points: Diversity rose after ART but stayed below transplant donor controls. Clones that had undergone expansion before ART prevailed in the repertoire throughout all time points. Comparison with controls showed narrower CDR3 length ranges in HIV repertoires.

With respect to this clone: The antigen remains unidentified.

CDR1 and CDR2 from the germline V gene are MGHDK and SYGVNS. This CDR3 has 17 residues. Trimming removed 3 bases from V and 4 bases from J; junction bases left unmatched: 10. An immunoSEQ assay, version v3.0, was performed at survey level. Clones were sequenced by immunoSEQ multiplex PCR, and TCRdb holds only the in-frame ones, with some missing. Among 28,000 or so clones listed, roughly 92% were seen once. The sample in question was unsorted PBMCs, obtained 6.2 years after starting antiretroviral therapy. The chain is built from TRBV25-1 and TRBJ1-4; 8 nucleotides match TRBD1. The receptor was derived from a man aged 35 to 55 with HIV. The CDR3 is CASSDPKQGAFNEKLFF. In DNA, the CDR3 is TGTGCCAGCAGTGATCCCAAGCAGGGGGCCTTTAATGAAAAACTGTTTTTT. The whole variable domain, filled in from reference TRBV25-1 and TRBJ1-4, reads EADIYQTPRYLVIGTGKKITLECSQTMGHDKMYWYQQDPGMELHLIHYSYGVNSTEKGDLSSESTVSRIRTEHFPLTLESARPSHTSQYLCASSDPKQGAFNEKLFFGSGTQLSVL.